The next 10 T cell receptor beta chains were all read from a single sample in a study of T-cell reconstitution after alpha-beta-depleted transplantation in children. Molecular barcoding with unique molecular identifiers was used for the TCRbeta library. TCRdb re-analysed the PCR reads in MiXCR, keeping a single row per CDR3 protein. The table records 80,000 to 95,000 distinct CDR3 sequences, 6.5% to 8.5% of them present only once. Source: PBMCs from the stem cell graft donor, taken from the stem cell graft. The receptor source for this set is a human donor who donated a stem cell graft to a child with congenital amegakaryocytic thrombocytopenia.

This clonotype was detected ten times or more. The V call is TRBV20-1, the J call TRBJ1-5; possibly TRBD1 for D (6 bases). Trimming removed 3 bases from V and 8 bases from J, with 11 bases in between. CDR1 and CDR2 from the germline V gene are DFQATT and SNEGSKA (reference sequence). The CDR3 runs to 12 residues. In DNA form, the CDR3 reads TGCAGTGCTAGGGACAGAGGGAAGCCCCAGCATTTT. It translates to CSARDRGKPQHF.

This clonotype was seen repeatedly, ten times or more. The gene calls are TRBV5-1 and TRBJ2-1; 11 positions match TRBD2. J lost 6 bases, V lost 0 bases, and 2 bases had no gene match. The length of the CDR3 is 15 residues. The germline gives CDR1 SGHRS, CDR2 YFSETQ. CDR3 DNA: TGCGCCAGCAGCTTGGAGACTAGCGGGATCAATGAGCAGTTCTTC. Translation: CASSLETSGINEQFF.

This clonotype was observed many times. The chain carries TRBV28 and TRBJ2-6, with D possibly being TRBD1 (5 bases). The CDR3 loop spans 16 amino acids. The V end was cut by 5 bases, the J end by 2 bases, with 13 bases between. CDR1 MDHEN and CDR2 SYDVKM come from the germline V gene. The chain's CDR3 is CASSPSSRAGANVLTF. The CDR3 DNA reads as TGTGCCAGCAGTCCTTCCTCCAGGGCTGGGGCCAACGTCCTGACTTTC.

This clonotype has ten or more counts. The V and J genes are TRBV5-1 and TRBJ1-6, with 8 bases aligning to TRBD1. After removal of 2 bases from V and 6 bases from J, the junction contained 4 bases not matched to a gene. Germline CDR1 and CDR2: SGHRS and YFSETQ. The CDR3 is made up of 15 amino acids. CDR3 nucleotides: TGCGCCAGCAGCTTCGAGGGACAGGCTAATTCACCCCTCCACTTT. The encoded protein is CASSFEGQANSPLHF.

This clonotype has ten or more counts. This sequence joins TRBV11-1 and TRBJ2-1; no clear D. The CDR3 runs to 16 residues. V dropped 1 base and J dropped 6 bases, with 16 bases sitting between them. Germline CDR1 is SGHAT and CDR2 is FQDESV (reference sequence). CDR3 coding DNA: TGTGCCAGCAGCTTAGAAGAGGTAGCCTTGGGCAATGAGCAGTTCTTC. Its translation is CASSLEEVALGNEQFF.

This clonotype was seen ten or more times. The chain couples TRBV24-1 to TRBJ1-1; D perhaps matches TRBD1 (5 bases). Deletions cut 10 bases from V and 1 base from J, with 15 bases between. Germline V gives CDR1 KGHDR, CDR2 SFDVKD. There are 14 residues in the CDR3. The CDR3 spells CATPGEGPNTEAFF. CDR3 coding DNA: TGTGCCACTCCTGGGGAGGGACCGAACACTGAAGCTTTCTTT.

This clonotype has a count of ten or more. The chain carries TRBV7-2 and TRBJ1-2, with D possibly matching TRBD1 (5 bases). This CDR3 spans 15 amino acids. Germline assignment: CDR1 SGHTA and CDR2 FQGNSA. The V and J ends lost 2 bases and 7 bases respectively, with 17 bases between them. The CDR3 DNA reads TGTGCCAGCAGCTTAATTCCGGGGGGGATTGGTGGCTACACCTTC. Translation: CASSLIPGGIGGYTF.

This clonotype was counted ten times or more. J is TRBJ1-1 and V is TRBV3-1; D unclear. The CDR3 has 13 residues. The V and J ends lost 0 bases and 10 bases respectively, with 12 bases between them. Germline CDR1 reads LGHDT; CDR2 reads YNNKEL (reference sequence). The CDR3 coding sequence is TGTGCCAGCAGCCAAGATAAGAGCAATGGAGCTTTCTTT. This gives the protein CASSQDKSNGAFF.

This clonotype was observed many times. CDR3 residues: CASSLVSGEDNEQFF. The DNA of the CDR3 is TGCGCCAGCAGCTTGGTCTCAGGGGAGGACAATGAGCAGTTCTTC. The chain joins TRBV5-1 to TRBJ2-1; either TRBD1 or TRBD2 may supply D (6 bases each). V shed 0 bases and J shed 5 bases, with 12 bases lying between them. This CDR3 is 15 amino acids long. Looked up from germline, CDR1 is SGHRS and CDR2 is YFSETQ.

This clonotype was seen ten or more times. V gene TRBV20-1 combines with J gene TRBJ2-7, with 7 bases fitting TRBD2. This CDR3 comprises 10 residues. The germline V gene encodes CDR1 DFQATT and CDR2 SNEGSKA (reference sequence). As DNA, the CDR3 is TGCAGCATGGGAGGGGTCGAGCAGTACTTC. Translated: CSMGGVEQYF.